This T cell receptor beta chain was sequenced for a study of T cells after yellow fever vaccination. Study at large: SMART-Seq v4 Ultra Low Input prepared libraries from low-cell fractions.

TCRdb used MiXCR to reprocess the 5' RACE reads, holding one entry per CDR3 protein. Here the sample spans about 130,000 distinct CDR3 sequences, about 8.2% being singletons. This CDR3 is built from 16 residues. Germline loops: CDR1 LNHDA, CDR2 SQIVND (reference sequence). Trimming pared 0 bases from V and 2 bases from J, leaving 13 bases between. The gene calls are TRBV19 and TRBJ1-2, with a tentative D call TRBD1 (5 bases). The receptor was derived from a man in his late teens or twenties who received the YFV17D yellow fever vaccine. Sequencing used CD8+ T cells sorted from PBMCs, obtained on the day of the yellow fever booster vaccination. The CDR3 sequence is CASSIDRGTVNYGYTF. The CDR3 DNA reads as TGTGCCAGTAGTATAGATCGCGGGACGGTGAACTATGGCTACACCTTC.